The T cell receptor (beta chain) described here comes from a study of T cells in Graves' hyperthyroidism and ophthalmopathy. For the study at large: Peripheral blood draws took place at initial diagnosis, ahead of any treatment.

A few counts support this clonotype. Amplified regions were TCR beta CDR3 sequences from RNA transcripts. HTBI primers drove first-round RT-PCR of the TCR CDR3. MiXCR, run by TCRdb on the multiplex PCR reads, gives a single entry per CDR3 protein. The table lists approximately 630,000 distinct CDR3 sequences, about 16% of them singletons. CDR1 and CDR2 (germline): LNHDA, SQIVND (reference sequence). The CDR3 is made up of 14 amino acids. J was trimmed by 3 bases and V by 5 bases; bases with no gene match: 5. The sample taken for sequencing was blood. The TCR sequence derives from a woman in her 30s with Graves' hyperthyroidism. V and J are TRBV19 and TRBJ2-7, with TRBD2 matching over 9 bases. DNA for the CDR3: TGTGCCAGTAGTGCTAGCGGGGAGTTCTACGAGCAGTACTTC. It translates to CASSASGEFYEQYF.